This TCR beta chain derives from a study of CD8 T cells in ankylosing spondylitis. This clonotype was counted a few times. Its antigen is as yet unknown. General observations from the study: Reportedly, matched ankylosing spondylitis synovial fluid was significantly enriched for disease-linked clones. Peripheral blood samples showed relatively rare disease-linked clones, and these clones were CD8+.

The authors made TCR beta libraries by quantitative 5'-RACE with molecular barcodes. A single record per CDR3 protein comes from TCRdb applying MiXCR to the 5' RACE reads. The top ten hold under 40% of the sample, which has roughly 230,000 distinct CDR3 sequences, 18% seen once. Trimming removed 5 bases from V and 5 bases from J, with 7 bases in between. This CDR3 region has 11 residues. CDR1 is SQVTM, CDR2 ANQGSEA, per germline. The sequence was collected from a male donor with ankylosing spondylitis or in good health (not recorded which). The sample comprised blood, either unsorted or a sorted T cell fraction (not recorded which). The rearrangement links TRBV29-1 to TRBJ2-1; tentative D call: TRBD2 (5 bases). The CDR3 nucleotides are TGCAGCGTTCTGAGGGACAATGAGCAGTTCTTC. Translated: CSVLRDNEQFF.